The T cell receptor beta chain under discussion was sequenced for a study of T cells in Graves' hyperthyroidism and ophthalmopathy. What was amplified from RNA transcripts were TCR beta CDR3 regions. First-round RT-PCR with HTBI primers amplified the TCR CDR3 region. TCRdb analysed the multiplex PCR reads with MiXCR anew, one entry per CDR3 protein. The table lists some 740,000 distinct CDR3 sequences, around 15% of them singletons. Hyperthyroidism in the patients, aged 18 to 65, was newly diagnosed and under 2 months in duration. Patients were excluded for uncontrolled infection, other autoimmune disease, pregnancy or lactation. Diagnostic assessment was based on clinical symptoms, serum thyroxine and TRAb, thyroid ultrasound and orbital computed tomography. Germline CDR1 DFQATT, CDR2 SNEGSKA (reference sequence). The CDR3 spans 18 residues. This clonotype was seen a few times. The antigen remains undetermined.

Whole-study results and caveats: Before onset, by a median of approximately 5.9 months, the model predicted ophthalmopathy.

This receptor was identified in a woman aged 18-29 years with Graves' hyperthyroidism. This chain connects TRBV20-1 to TRBJ2-3; 10 bases line up with TRBD2. Material for sequencing was blood. The DNA for the CDR3 is TGCAGATTTAGCCCCTCCAGCGGGAGGGCCGGGGCAACAGATACGCAGTATTTT. It encodes CRFSPSSGRAGATDTQYF.